These T cell receptor beta chains were read from a single sample in a study of T cells after yellow fever vaccination. TCRdb re-analysed the 5' RACE reads in MiXCR, keeping a single row per CDR3 protein. The sample has approximately 600,000 distinct CDR3 sequences; about 12% are singletons. The input for sequencing was PBMCs, taken on the day of the yellow fever booster vaccination. All receptors come from a man between 25 and 39 years old who received the YFV17D yellow fever vaccine. Each CDR3 is given with its conserved first and last residue. The D gene is left open where the match is weak. Clone size appears in some rows only: once, few, many, or a class for an expanded clone.

V gene: TRBV7-6; clone size: NA; J gene: TRBJ2-2; D gene: NA; CDR3 protein: CASSTTGTGELFF; CDR3 DNA: TGTGCCAGCAGCACAACAGGGACCGGGGAGCTGTTTTTT
V gene: TRBV29-1; clone size: NA; J gene: TRBJ2-1; D gene: NA; CDR3 protein: CSVEGSEALGLEQFF; CDR3 DNA: TGCAGCGTTGAGGGTTCCGAGGCTTTAGGACTCGAGCAGTTCTTC
V gene: TRBV7-9; clone size: many; J gene: TRBJ2-2; D gene: NA; CDR3 protein: CASRSPIFVGELFF; CDR3 DNA: TGTGCCAGCAGATCTCCCATCTTCGTGGGGGAGCTGTTTTTT
V gene: TRBV7-2; clone size: NA; J gene: TRBJ2-7; D gene: TRBD1; CDR3 protein: CASSPRVGQVYEQYF; CDR3 DNA: TGTGCCAGCAGTCCCCGCGTCGGACAGGTCTACGAGCAGTACTTC
V gene: TRBV5-1; clone size: few; J gene: TRBJ1-5; D gene: TRBD1; CDR3 protein: CASSPTGTGGYQPQHF; CDR3 DNA: TGCGCCAGCAGCCCTACCGGGACAGGGGGGTATCAGCCCCAGCATTTT
V gene: TRBV27; clone size: many; J gene: TRBJ2-5; D gene: NA; CDR3 protein: CASSPPTGTQYF; CDR3 DNA: TGTGCCAGCAGCCCGCCCACTGGGACCCAGTACTTC
V gene: TRBV7-9; clone size: NA; J gene: TRBJ2-5; D gene: NA; CDR3 protein: CASSLGASGRQETQYF; CDR3 DNA: TGTGCCAGCAGCTTAGGAGCCTCGGGACGACAAGAGACCCAGTACTTC
V gene: TRBV12-3/TRBV12-4; clone size: NA; J gene: TRBJ1-3; D gene: NA; CDR3 protein: CASSWGGSSGNTIYF; CDR3 DNA: TGTGCCAGCAGTTGGGGCGGGAGCTCTGGAAACACCATATATTTT
V gene: TRBV4-3; clone size: few; J gene: TRBJ2-3; D gene: NA; CDR3 protein: CASSHARMQYF; CDR3 DNA: TGCGCCAGCAGCCATGCGAGGATGCAGTATTTT
V gene: TRBV5-1; clone size: NA; J gene: TRBJ1-5; D gene: NA; CDR3 protein: CASSPSPTGGSQPQHF; CDR3 DNA: TGCGCCAGCAGCCCCAGCCCGACAGGAGGAAGTCAGCCCCAGCATTTT
V gene: TRBV7-9; clone size: NA; J gene: TRBJ2-3; D gene: NA; CDR3 protein: CASSPGTVDTQYF; CDR3 DNA: TGTGCCAGCAGCCCGGGGACGGTAGATACGCAGTATTTT
V gene: TRBV18; clone size: NA; J gene: TRBJ2-1; D gene: NA; CDR3 protein: CASSPRDLHNEQFF; CDR3 DNA: TGTGCCAGCTCACCAAGGGACTTACACAATGAGCAGTTCTTC
V gene: TRBV20-1; clone size: NA; J gene: TRBJ2-4; D gene: TRBD1; CDR3 protein: CSADRGLENIQYF; CDR3 DNA: TGCAGTGCCGACAGGGGATTAGAAAACATTCAGTACTTC
V gene: TRBV20-1; clone size: few; J gene: TRBJ1-1; D gene: NA; CDR3 protein: CSAGRRNTEAFF; CDR3 DNA: TGCAGTGCGGGACGGAGGAACACTGAAGCTTTCTTT
V gene: TRBV5-1; clone size: NA; J gene: TRBJ2-3; D gene: NA; CDR3 protein: CASSFWGAVADTQYF; CDR3 DNA: TGCGCCAGCAGCTTCTGGGGGGCTGTTGCAGATACGCAGTATTTT
V gene: TRBV3-1; clone size: many; J gene: TRBJ2-7; D gene: NA; CDR3 protein: CASSQGDGYEQYF; CDR3 DNA: TGTGCCAGCAGCCAAGGGGACGGCTACGAGCAGTACTTC
V gene: TRBV9; clone size: NA; J gene: TRBJ2-1; D gene: TRBD2; CDR3 protein: CASSVEGTSSYNEQFF; CDR3 DNA: TGTGCCAGCAGCGTAGAGGGGACTAGCTCCTACAATGAGCAGTTCTTC
V gene: TRBV6-1; clone size: few; J gene: TRBJ1-1; D gene: TRBD1; CDR3 protein: CASSPITGGRTEAFF; CDR3 DNA: TGTGCCAGCAGTCCCATTACAGGGGGAAGGACTGAAGCTTTCTTT
V gene: TRBV4-2; clone size: NA; J gene: TRBJ2-1; D gene: NA; CDR3 protein: CASSQDSGANEQFF; CDR3 DNA: TGTGCCAGCAGCCAAGATTCCGGGGCGAATGAGCAGTTCTTC
V gene: TRBV20-1; clone size: few; J gene: TRBJ2-2; D gene: NA; CDR3 protein: CSASGGGTGELFF; CDR3 DNA: TGCAGTGCTTCAGGTGGAGGGACCGGGGAGCTGTTTTTT
V gene: TRBV5-6; clone size: few; J gene: TRBJ1-1; D gene: TRBD1; CDR3 protein: CASSRQGLNEAFF; CDR3 DNA: TGTGCCAGCAGCCGACAGGGGTTGAATGAAGCTTTCTTT
V gene: TRBV6-5; clone size: few; J gene: TRBJ2-7; D gene: NA; CDR3 protein: CASSDPGTEQYF; CDR3 DNA: TGTGCCAGCAGTGACCCAGGGACCGAGCAGTACTTC
V gene: TRBV28; clone size: NA; J gene: TRBJ1-1; D gene: NA; CDR3 protein: CASSIISVPPEAFF; CDR3 DNA: TGTGCCAGCAGTATCATTTCCGTGCCCCCTGAAGCTTTCTTT
V gene: TRBV12-3/TRBV12-4; clone size: NA; J gene: TRBJ1-3; D gene: NA; CDR3 protein: CASTSNLGGRRGNTIYF; CDR3 DNA: TGTGCCAGCACCAGCAATCTCGGGGGGCGGCGAGGAAACACCATATATTTT
V gene: TRBV11-2; clone size: few; J gene: TRBJ1-1; D gene: NA; CDR3 protein: CASSLRDVEAFF; CDR3 DNA: TGTGCCAGCAGCCTACGGGACGTTGAAGCTTTCTTT
V gene: TRBV21-1; clone size: NA; J gene: TRBJ2-5; D gene: NA; CDR3 protein: CASRGTSEETQYF; CDR3 DNA: TGTGCCAGCAGAGGGACATCTGAAGAGACCCAGTACTTC
V gene: TRBV7-9; clone size: NA; J gene: TRBJ1-6; D gene: NA; CDR3 protein: CASSQTGRSNSPLHF; CDR3 DNA: TGTGCCAGCAGCCAAACGGGACGGTCTAATTCACCCCTCCACTTT
V gene: TRBV7-9; clone size: NA; J gene: TRBJ2-4; D gene: TRBD2; CDR3 protein: CASSETSGRNIQYF; CDR3 DNA: TGTGCCAGCAGCGAGACTAGCGGGAGAAACATTCAGTACTTC
V gene: TRBV6-2/TRBV6-3; clone size: few; J gene: TRBJ2-7; D gene: NA; CDR3 protein: CASSYSQRRDYEQYF; CDR3 DNA: TGTGCCAGCAGTTACTCCCAACGGCGGGACTACGAGCAGTACTTC
V gene: TRBV6-5; clone size: NA; J gene: TRBJ2-2; D gene: TRBD1; CDR3 protein: CASSYSGQGSPGELFF; CDR3 DNA: TGTGCCAGCAGTTACTCGGGACAGGGTTCGCCCGGGGAGCTGTTTTTT
V gene: TRBV3-1; clone size: few; J gene: TRBJ2-5; D gene: TRBD1; CDR3 protein: CASSHRTGQETQYF; CDR3 DNA: TGTGCCAGCAGCCATCGGACAGGTCAAGAGACCCAGTACTTC
V gene: TRBV14; clone size: few; J gene: TRBJ2-2; D gene: NA; CDR3 protein: CASSQSSANTGELFF; CDR3 DNA: TGTGCCAGCAGCCAGAGTAGCGCTAACACCGGGGAGCTGTTTTTT
V gene: TRBV6-5; clone size: NA; J gene: TRBJ2-1; D gene: NA; CDR3 protein: CASSYLGRGNNEQFF; CDR3 DNA: TGTGCCAGCAGTTACTTGGGGCGGGGTAACAATGAGCAGTTCTTC
V gene: TRBV28; clone size: NA; J gene: TRBJ2-7; D gene: TRBD2; CDR3 protein: CASSSYSAGVSEQYF; CDR3 DNA: TGTGCCAGCAGTTCGTACTCGGCGGGAGTGAGCGAGCAGTACTTC
V gene: TRBV20-1; clone size: NA; J gene: TRBJ2-1; D gene: TRBD2; CDR3 protein: CSVTGTSGSWSSYNEQFF; CDR3 DNA: TGCAGTGTCACCGGGACTAGCGGGAGTTGGAGCTCCTACAATGAGCAGTTCTTC
V gene: TRBV27; clone size: NA; J gene: TRBJ2-7; D gene: NA; CDR3 protein: CASSRTLAYEQYF; CDR3 DNA: TGTGCCAGCAGCCGAACCCTTGCATACGAGCAGTACTTC
V gene: TRBV4-3; clone size: NA; J gene: TRBJ2-3; D gene: NA; CDR3 protein: CASSQDNGPSDTQYF; CDR3 DNA: TGCGCCAGCAGCCAAGATAACGGGCCTTCAGATACGCAGTATTTT
V gene: TRBV29-1; clone size: few; J gene: TRBJ2-7; D gene: NA; CDR3 protein: CSVEEAGPGPISYEQYF; CDR3 DNA: TGCAGCGTTGAAGAGGCTGGACCGGGCCCTATCTCCTACGAGCAGTACTTC
V gene: TRBV6-1; clone size: few; J gene: TRBJ1-6; D gene: TRBD1; CDR3 protein: CASSIQGRNSPLHF; CDR3 DNA: TGTGCCAGCAGCATACAGGGGCGGAATTCACCCCTCCACTTT
V gene: TRBV20-1; clone size: few; J gene: TRBJ2-1; D gene: NA; CDR3 protein: CSAVRDQPYEQFF; CDR3 DNA: TGCAGTGCGGTCAGGGACCAACCGTATGAGCAGTTCTTC
V gene: TRBV20-1; clone size: NA; J gene: TRBJ1-6; D gene: NA; CDR3 protein: CSARMGGTLHF; CDR3 DNA: TGCAGTGCTAGGATGGGGGGTACCCTCCACTTT
V gene: TRBV12-3/TRBV12-4; clone size: few; J gene: TRBJ2-7; D gene: NA; CDR3 protein: CASSLNRRYEQYF; CDR3 DNA: TGTGCCAGCAGTTTAAACCGTCGCTACGAGCAGTACTTC
V gene: TRBV6-5; clone size: few; J gene: TRBJ2-7; D gene: TRBD2; CDR3 protein: CASSYRLGAGISYEQYF; CDR3 DNA: TGTGCCAGCAGTTACCGGCTGGGAGCGGGGATCTCCTACGAGCAGTACTTC
V gene: TRBV6-1; clone size: NA; J gene: TRBJ2-3; D gene: NA; CDR3 protein: CASRLQATDTQYF; CDR3 DNA: TGTGCCAGCAGGCTACAGGCCACAGATACGCAGTATTTT
V gene: TRBV7-2; clone size: few; J gene: TRBJ2-2; D gene: NA; CDR3 protein: CASSGVNPGELFF; CDR3 DNA: TGTGCCAGCAGCGGGGTGAATCCCGGGGAGCTGTTTTTT
V gene: TRBV20-1; clone size: NA; J gene: TRBJ2-7; D gene: TRBD2; CDR3 protein: CSATPRLAGGYEQYF; CDR3 DNA: TGCAGTGCCACTCCTAGACTAGCGGGAGGGTACGAGCAGTACTTC
V gene: TRBV15; clone size: few; J gene: TRBJ2-7; D gene: NA; CDR3 protein: CATSTREIRSYEQYF; CDR3 DNA: TGTGCCACCAGCACCCGAGAGATTCGGTCCTACGAGCAGTACTTC
V gene: TRBV30; clone size: NA; J gene: TRBJ2-1; D gene: TRBD2; CDR3 protein: CAWSAGLEGYNEQFF; CDR3 DNA: TGTGCCTGGAGTGCGGGACTAGAGGGTTACAATGAGCAGTTCTTC
V gene: TRBV7-6; clone size: many; J gene: TRBJ2-7; D gene: TRBD2; CDR3 protein: CASSLGPSGSYEQYF; CDR3 DNA: TGTGCCAGCAGTTTAGGGCCTAGCGGGAGCTACGAGCAGTACTTC
V gene: TRBV19; clone size: NA; J gene: TRBJ2-1; D gene: NA; CDR3 protein: CASRRGGGTGEQFF; CDR3 DNA: TGTGCCAGTAGAAGAGGGGGAGGCACGGGAGAGCAGTTCTTC
V gene: TRBV20-1; clone size: few; J gene: TRBJ2-1; D gene: NA; CDR3 protein: CSQGGGVNNEQFF; CDR3 DNA: TGCAGCCAGGGGGGAGGCGTCAACAATGAGCAGTTCTTC
V gene: TRBV5-1; clone size: few; J gene: TRBJ2-1; D gene: NA; CDR3 protein: CASSFQGGSRSEQFF; CDR3 DNA: TGCGCCAGCAGCTTTCAGGGAGGTAGTAGGAGTGAGCAGTTCTTC
V gene: TRBV20-1; clone size: few; J gene: TRBJ2-3; D gene: NA; CDR3 protein: CSARALGLGVFTDTQYF; CDR3 DNA: TGCAGTGCTAGAGCCCTAGGCCTTGGGGTCTTCACAGATACGCAGTATTTT
V gene: TRBV4-3; clone size: few; J gene: TRBJ2-2; D gene: NA; CDR3 protein: CASSQDSQVPPGELFF; CDR3 DNA: TGCGCCAGCAGCCAAGATTCGCAGGTACCGCCGGGGGAGCTGTTTTTT
V gene: TRBV5-1; clone size: NA; J gene: TRBJ1-1; D gene: NA; CDR3 protein: CASSRRESTEAFF; CDR3 DNA: TGCGCCAGCAGTAGGAGGGAAAGCACTGAAGCTTTCTTT
V gene: TRBV5-1; clone size: NA; J gene: TRBJ2-1; D gene: NA; CDR3 protein: CASSLGDTENNEQFF; CDR3 DNA: TGCGCCAGCAGCTTGGGGGACACCGAAAACAATGAGCAGTTCTTC
V gene: TRBV6-1; clone size: few; J gene: TRBJ1-5; D gene: NA; CDR3 protein: CASRGDWGQPQHF; CDR3 DNA: TGTGCCAGCAGGGGGGATTGGGGTCAGCCCCAGCATTTT
V gene: TRBV4-1; clone size: NA; J gene: TRBJ2-1; D gene: NA; CDR3 protein: CASSQDVTSGNEQFF; CDR3 DNA: TGCGCCAGCAGCCAAGACGTAACCTCTGGGAATGAGCAGTTCTTC
V gene: TRBV18; clone size: NA; J gene: TRBJ2-5; D gene: TRBD1; CDR3 protein: CASSPSTGGQETQYF; CDR3 DNA: TGTGCCAGCTCACCGTCCACAGGGGGCCAGGAGACCCAGTACTTC
V gene: TRBV19; clone size: NA; J gene: TRBJ2-3; D gene: TRBD1; CDR3 protein: CASSRAGGRTADTQYF; CDR3 DNA: TGTGCCAGTAGCCGCGCAGGGGGTCGGACGGCAGATACGCAGTATTTT